These T cell receptor beta chains were read from a single sample in a study of OX40 agonist ivuxolimab in advanced cancers. Clones were read by immunoSEQ multiplex PCR, and TCRdb kept only the in-frame ones, dropping some. Among approximately 90,000 clones listed, around 90% were seen once. The sample was CD4+ or CD8+ T cells sorted from blood, taken in a trial of the OX40 agonist ivuxolimab. The receptors derive from an adult with an advanced solid tumor such as melanoma, head and neck, liver or kidney cancer. The conserved cysteine and the conserved F or W are not part of the CDR3 here.

V gene: TRBV25-1; J gene: TRBJ1-6; CDR3 protein: ASRKEGGSYNSPLH
V gene: TRBV7-9; J gene: TRBJ2-6; CDR3 protein: ASSLARQSSGANVLT
V gene: TRBV6-1; J gene: TRBJ1-5; CDR3 protein: ASSETVFLGANSNQPQH
V gene: TRBV14; J gene: TRBJ1-1; CDR3 protein: ASSQDRGPHGAF
V gene: TRBV11-2; J gene: TRBJ2-7; CDR3 protein: ASSFERGSYEQY
V gene: TRBV19; J gene: TRBJ1-1; CDR3 protein: ASSIPQQAEAF
V gene: TRBV30; J gene: TRBJ2-7; CDR3 protein: AWSFGGGPYEQY
V gene: TRBV11-2; J gene: TRBJ2-2; CDR3 protein: ASSFDHRELF
V gene: TRBV5-4; J gene: TRBJ2-2; CDR3 protein: ASSLETGRAGELF
V gene: TRBV4-1; J gene: TRBJ2-2; CDR3 protein: ASSQLTNTGELF
V gene: TRBV4-1; J gene: TRBJ2-7; CDR3 protein: ASSQDLQGSSSEQY
V gene: TRBV2; J gene: TRBJ1-1; CDR3 protein: ASSDMQNTEAF
V gene: TRBV19; J gene: TRBJ2-3; CDR3 protein: ASSISTDTQY
V gene: TRBV6-1; J gene: TRBJ2-7; CDR3 protein: ASSESDLLYEQY
V gene: TRBV28; J gene: TRBJ1-6; CDR3 protein: ASRGPGTTNSPLH
V gene: TRBV7-9; J gene: TRBJ2-4; CDR3 protein: ASSLALGQGKNIQY
V gene: TRBV7-9; J gene: TRBJ1-2; CDR3 protein: ASSKDQGANYGYT
V gene: TRBV20-1; J gene: TRBJ1-2; CDR3 protein: SARVEYGYT
V gene: TRBV28; J gene: TRBJ2-6; CDR3 protein: ASSLWSAGANVLT
V gene: TRBV11-3; J gene: TRBJ2-3; CDR3 protein: ASSPTSGTQY
V gene: TRBV5-1; J gene: TRBJ2-2; CDR3 protein: ASSSPTASGRTRGIGELF
V gene: TRBV6-1; J gene: TRBJ1-5; CDR3 protein: ASTRQGDNQPQH